This record looks at one TCR beta chain sequence and its context. As yet, its antigen is unknown. Subjects with ophthalmopathy showed a Clinical Activity Score no lower than 3, a NOSPECS grade no lower than 4, and a duration shorter than 3 months. RNA transcripts gave rise to amplified TCR beta CDR3 regions. HTBI primers drove first-round RT-PCR of the TCR CDR3. TCRdb re-analysed the multiplex PCR reads in MiXCR, keeping a single row per CDR3 protein. The sample yields over 350,000 distinct CDR3 sequences, about a fifth seen once. The sample is drawn from a study of T cells in Graves' hyperthyroidism and ophthalmopathy. Findings and limits, study-wide: In validation, the model predicted ophthalmopathy. These predictions came a median about 6.2 months before onset.

The clonotype comes from a man aged 18-30 years with Graves' ophthalmopathy. The material sequenced was blood.

CDR3 sequence (DNA): TGTGCCACAGAACACCGGGACAGGGGGCTTGAAGCTTTCTTT. It specifies CATEHRDRGLEAFF. This chain uses TRBV2 with TRBJ1-1; 12 nucleotides align to TRBD1. Germline V gene sequence: CDR1 SNHLY, CDR2 FYNNEI. The CDR3 length is 14 residues. The V segment lost 10 bases and the J segment 7 bases; nucleotides outside the gene matches: 10.